Given below is one T cell receptor (beta chain) in context. This record comes from a study of blood T cell repertoires in COVID-19. Study summary: From T cells, B-cell-depleted T cells, or PBMCs came the material, which was cDNA or gDNA.

Per the original methods: Researchers report that nucleated cell counts were estimated from reference gene primer amplification. TCRdb's table, derived via immunoSEQ multiplex PCR, lists solely in-frame clones and lacks some. V, J and clone size are those of that table, while D and trimming were read from the DNA. This sample carries about 190,000 clones, 70% to 90% of them seen once, and the ten largest clones take 20% to 25%. Per the germline V gene, CDR1 is SGHTA and CDR2 is FQGTGA. V shed 0 bases and J 1 base; nucleotides not matched to a gene: 0. The CDR3 loop spans 16 amino acids. The gene calls are TRBV7-3 and TRBJ2-3, with 11 nucleotides matching TRBD2. The sequencing sample was made of peripheral blood. The sequence came from a man between 60 and 75 years old with active or convalescent COVID-19. CDR3 protein: CASSLTSGGGTDTQYF. The CDR3 bases are TGTGCCAGCAGCTTAACTAGCGGGGGGGGCACAGATACGCAGTATTTT. The full variable domain, its missing parts supplied by reference TRBV7-3 and TRBJ2-3, is GAGVSQTPSNKVTEKGKYVELRCDPISGHTALYWYRQSLGQGPEFLIYFQGTGAADDSGLPNDRFFAVRPEGSVSTLKIQRTERGDSAVYLCASSLTSGGGTDTQYFGPGTRLTVL.